The 18 T cell receptor beta chains listed next were all sequenced from one sample in a study of OX40 agonist ivuxolimab in advanced cancers. The repertoire was sequenced with immunoSEQ multiplex PCR; TCRdb's copy has only in-frame clones and lacks some. The repertoire consists of 45,000 to 55,000 clones, with roughly 89% occurring once and the leading ten covering 13% to 15%. The sample here was CD4+ or CD8+ T cells sorted from blood, taken in a trial of the OX40 agonist ivuxolimab. Every receptor here comes from an adult with an advanced solid tumor such as melanoma, head and neck, liver or kidney cancer.

This clone showed up just a few times. The V gene is TRBV28, the J gene TRBJ1-2; D gene unclear. The CDR3 loop spans 12 amino acids. The V gene's germline CDR1 is MDHEN and CDR2 SYDVKM. Here the CDR3 DNA reads TGTGGAACCGAGACTAGGCACTATGGCTACACCTTC. Encoded protein: CGTETRHYGYTF.

This clone appeared a few times. The rearrangement uses TRBV5-1 and TRBJ1-2; D remains ambiguous. V lost 2 bases to trimming and J lost 4 bases, with 9 bases between them. CDR1 SGHRS and CDR2 YFSETQ come from the germline V gene. The CDR3 extends over 13 amino acids. The DNA for the CDR3 is TGCGCCAGCAGCTTCGCCAGGTCCTATGGCTACACCTTC. Amino acid sequence: CASSFARSYGYTF.

The V and J genes are TRBV18 and TRBJ2-1, with D perhaps TRBD1 (9 bases). The ends were cut back, 2 bases at V and 7 bases at J, with 27 bases in the middle. The CDR3 has 19 amino acids. CDR1 is KGHSH, CDR2 LQKENI, per germline. CDR3 sequence: CASSPRNRGRGTSMNEQFF. As DNA, the CDR3 is TGTGCCAGCTCACCAAGAAACAGGGGGCGCGGGACTAGTATGAATGAGCAGTTCTTC.

DNA for the CDR3: TGTGCCAGTCGGGACAGCAATCAGCCCCAGCATTTT. It translates to CASRDSNQPQHF. The J gene is TRBJ1-5, the V gene TRBV19, with D tentatively TRBD1 (5 bases). Germline CDR1 LNHDA, CDR2 SQIVND (reference sequence). The CDR3 is 12 amino acids. The V and J ends lost 8 bases and 1 base respectively, with 6 bases between them.

J is TRBJ2-3 and V is TRBV15, with D perhaps matching TRBD2 (7 bases). Germline V lookup: CDR1 LNHNV, CDR2 YYDKDF (reference sequence). Trimming cost V 2 bases and J 6 bases, with 18 bases left between them. The CDR3 loop spans 16 amino acids. The CDR3, as DNA: TGTGCCACCAGCAGAAGCCATCTTAAGGGGGGGGATACGCAGTATTTT. Its translation: CATSRSHLKGGDTQYF. The variable domain in full, completed from reference TRBV15 and TRBJ2-3, reads DAMVIQNPRYQVTQFGKPVTLSCSQTLNHNVMYWYQQKSSQAPKLLFHYYDKDFNNEADTPDNFQSRRPNTSFCFLDIRSPGLGDTAMYLCATSRSHLKGGDTQYFGPGTRLTVL.

This clone was found once. V and J are TRBV5-1 and TRBJ2-1; no firm D call. The CDR3 is made up of 15 amino acids. Trimming removed 1 base at V and 1 base at J, with 9 bases between. Germline V gene data show CDR1 as SGHRS and CDR2 as YFSETQ. CDR3 region: CASSLSSRSYNEQFF. CDR3 DNA sequence: TGCGCCAGCAGCTTGAGTAGCAGGTCCTACAATGAGCAGTTCTTC.

The chain has TRBV6-1 and TRBJ2-1, with 12 bases matching TRBD2. With 5 bases clipped from V and 10 bases from J, the junction kept 6 bases outside the gene matches. Germline CDR1 reads MNHNS; CDR2 reads SASEGT. CDR3 length: 14 residues. The CDR3 DNA reads TGTGCCAGCAGTAAGACTAGCGGGAGAGCCGAGCAGTTCTTC. Protein product: CASSKTSGRAEQFF.

V and J are TRBV27 and TRBJ1-2; D is unclear. CDR1 MNHEY and CDR2 SMNVEV come from the germline V gene (reference sequence). CDR3 length: 11 residues. Trimming left V 2 bases short and J 6 bases short, with 4 bases between. In DNA, the CDR3 is TGTGCCAGCAGTTTAAAGAATGGCTACACCTTC. This sequence encodes CASSLKNGYTF.

The chain is built from TRBV18 and TRBJ2-1; TRBD1 agrees at 9 bases. Trimming at V came to 3 bases and at J to 1 base, leaving 4 bases not matched to a gene. The CDR3 has 16 residues. CDR1 and CDR2 from the germline V gene are KGHSH and LQKENI. The chain's CDR3 is CASSPTGQGSYNEQFF. The DNA of the CDR3 is TGTGCCAGCTCACCTACCGGACAGGGGTCCTACAATGAGCAGTTCTTC.

Notes on this clone: Distinct nucleotide sequences in the sample also encode this CDR3. This rearrangement joins TRBV5-4 to TRBJ2-7; TRBD2 aligns across 8 bases. V lost 2 bases to trimming and J lost 4 bases; unmatched junction nucleotides: 5. Germline lookup yields CDR1 SGHNT and CDR2 YYREEE (reference sequence). The CDR3 totals 14 residues. CDR3 DNA sequence: TGTGCCAGCAGCTTATCCAGCGGGAGATACGAGCAGTACTTC. Protein sequence: CASSLSSGRYEQYF.

The J gene is TRBJ2-2, the V gene TRBV11-3; 10 bases map to TRBD1. Germline V lookup: CDR1 SGHNT, CDR2 YENEEA. The V and J ends lost 6 bases and 4 bases, in that order; junction bases with no gene match: 5. The CDR3 sequence is 15 residues long. The chain's CDR3 is CASRLDRGSTGELFF. The CDR3 DNA reads TGTGCCAGCAGGTTGGACAGGGGGTCCACCGGGGAGCTGTTTTTT.

This clone was observed a handful of times. The chain combines TRBV9 with TRBJ2-2, with TRBD2 matching over 7 bases. The V segment lost 4 bases and the J segment 2 bases; nucleotides outside the gene matches: 8. Germline V gives CDR1 SGDLS, CDR2 YYNGEE. This CDR3 has 16 residues. The CDR3 here is CASSPGRTRNTGELFF. The CDR3 coding sequence is TGTGCCAGCAGCCCCGGGAGGACAAGAAACACCGGGGAGCTGTTTTTT.

This chain connects TRBV19 to TRBJ2-5; 14 positions agree with TRBD2. Germline V gives CDR1 LNHDA, CDR2 SQIVND (reference sequence). The J segment lost 11 bases and the V segment lost 4 bases, leaving 9 bases of the junction unmatched. The CDR3 is 15 amino acids. The DNA of the CDR3 is TGTGCCAGTAGTAGAGGGACTAGCGGGAGCCGGGAGCAGTACTTC. Translating it yields CASSRGTSGSREQYF.

The chain carries TRBV2 and TRBJ1-1, with D possibly TRBD1 on 6 matching bases. This CDR3 comprises 12 residues. V was cut by 6 bases and J by 11 bases, with 16 bases left in between. Germline V gene sequence: CDR1 SNHLY, CDR2 FYNNEI. The DNA of the CDR3 is TGTGCCAGCAGGACAGGAGCTCGGGAGGCTTTCTTT. Its translation is CASRTGAREAFF.

This chain connects TRBV7-2 to TRBJ2-7; 11 bases agree with TRBD2. V shed 5 bases and J 3 bases; nucleotides not matched to a gene: 6. Germline V gene sequence: CDR1 SGHTA, CDR2 FQGNSA. This CDR3 is built from 15 residues. Here the CDR3 reads CASSLDSGRVYEQYF. In DNA, the CDR3 is TGTGCCAGCAGCCTCGATAGCGGGAGGGTCTACGAGCAGTACTTC.

This sequence joins TRBV30 and TRBJ1-4; TRBD1 matches 7 bases. Germline V gene lookup returns CDR1 GTSNPN and CDR2 SVGIG (reference sequence). CDR3 size: 13 residues. With 2 bases clipped from V and 7 bases from J, the junction kept 4 bases outside the gene matches. The CDR3: CAWSFTGAEKLFF. The CDR3 DNA reads as TGTGCCTGGAGTTTCACAGGGGCTGAAAAACTGTTTTTT.

The chain couples TRBV7-9 to TRBJ2-3, with D possibly being TRBD1 (5 bases). This CDR3 is 19 amino acids long. Germline CDR1 reads SEHNR; CDR2 reads FQNEAQ (reference sequence). V was shortened by 3 bases and J by 1 base, with 23 bases between the two germline ends. CDR3 sequence reads: CASSFSQLGRRARTDTQYF. The CDR3 DNA sequence: TGTGCCAGCAGCTTTTCGCAGTTGGGTCGCAGGGCCCGCACAGATACGCAGTATTTT.

The CDR3 reads CASGRIHEQFF. The CDR3 DNA follows: TGTGCCAGCGGTAGGATCCATGAGCAGTTCTTC. The chain links TRBV28 to TRBJ2-1, with unresolved D. This CDR3 has 11 residues. The germline V gene encodes CDR1 MDHEN and CDR2 SYDVKM. The V end was cut by 8 bases, the J end by 8 bases, with 10 bases between.